This entry features one T cell receptor beta chain sequence. Method: immunoSEQ multiplex PCR; TCRdb's copy keeps in-frame clones and lacks some. In the table there are over 110,000 clones, roughly 89% of which are singletons. The data belong to a study of control samples from healthy donors and cancer patients. Sample: blood. The clonotype comes from a man under 40 in good health.

The CDR3: CASSLSQGNFVETQYF. The CDR3 nucleotides read TGTGCCAGCTCACTGAGTCAGGGAAACTTCGTCGAGACCCAGTACTTC. The rearrangement links TRBV18 to TRBJ2-5, with D possibly matching TRBD1 (5 bases). Trimming shortened V by 4 bases and J by 5 bases, and 20 bases separated the two germline ends. The CDR3 has 16 amino acids. The V gene's germline CDR1 is KGHSH and CDR2 LQKENI.